These 17 T cell receptor beta chains were all obtained from the same sample, sequenced in a study of blood T cells in healthy people across ages. The second PCR ran roughly 6 to 12 cycles with a sample-barcoded 5' primer and J-beta primers. MiXCR was run by TCRdb on the 5' RACE reads, yielding one entry per CDR3 protein. Among around 1,000,000 distinct CDR3 sequences listed, almost 25% were seen once. These data also formed part of another study, on T cells of mothers and their children.

Sequencing used blood. These receptors were collected from a girl aged 2-10 years in good health.

This clonotype came up a few times. The chain uses TRBV7-9 and TRBJ2-5; D may match TRBD1 or TRBD2 (5 bases each). The J call is doubtful: the DNA matches TRBJ2-7 better. This CDR3 is built from 13 residues. Germline V gene sequence: CDR1 SEHNR, CDR2 FQNEAQ (reference sequence). CDR3 sequence: CASSRSEGNEQYF. CDR3 in DNA: TGTGCCAGCAGCAGGAGCGAGGGGAACGAGCAGTACTTC.

This chain links TRBV4-2 with TRBJ1-2; TRBD1 matches 9 bases. This CDR3 has 16 residues. V lost 0 bases, J lost 4 bases, and 6 bases stayed unmatched. The germline V gene encodes CDR1 LGHNA and CDR2 YNFKEQ. This CDR3 reads CASSQENRGPGYGYTF. CDR3 nucleotides: TGTGCCAGCAGCCAAGAGAACAGGGGGCCGGGCTATGGCTACACCTTC.

This clonotype has a single count. The chain is built from TRBV7-3 and TRBJ2-1, with D possibly TRBD1 on 5 matching bases. The CDR3 totals 15 residues. The germline V gene encodes CDR1 SGHTA and CDR2 FQGTGA. V was trimmed by 5 bases and J by 8 bases, leaving 19 bases between them. The CDR3 is CASSQGVGGFDEQFF. In DNA form, the CDR3 reads TGTGCCAGCAGCCAAGGGGTAGGTGGCTTTGATGAGCAGTTCTTC.

This clonotype turned up a few times. For the CDR3, the DNA is TGTGCCAGCAGTTTATTAGGAGATGAGTCGTCCCAAGAGACCCAGTACTTC. The encoded protein is CASSLLGDESSQETQYF. The V call is TRBV28, the J call TRBJ2-5, with no clear D. CDR3 length: 17 amino acids. CDR1 is MDHEN, CDR2 SYDVKM, per germline. V shed 1 base and J shed 1 base, with 16 bases lying between them. The whole variable domain, filled in from reference TRBV28 and TRBJ2-5, reads DVKVTQSSRYLVKRTGEKVFLECVQDMDHENMFWYRQDPGLGLRLIYFSYDVKMKEKGDIPEGYSVSREKKERFSLILESASTNQTSMYLCASSLLGDESSQETQYFGPGTRLLVL.

This chain joins TRBV18 and TRBJ1-1, with D unclear. This CDR3 is 14 amino acids long. Germline V CDR1 and CDR2: KGHSH, LQKENI. The V end lost 3 bases, the J end lost 1 base, and 9 bases lay between the germline ends. The CDR3 DNA sequence: TGTGCCAGCTCACCGACGTGGGGGAACACTGAAGCTTTCTTT. Translating gives CASSPTWGNTEAFF. Full variable domain (outside the CDR3, taken from reference TRBV18 and TRBJ1-1): NAGVMQNPRHLVRRRGQEARLRCSPMKGHSHVYWYRQLPEEGLKFMVYLQKENIIDESGMPKERFSAEFPKEGPSILRIQQVVRGDSAAYFCASSPTWGNTEAFFGQGTRLTVV.

This clonotype appeared many times. The junction departs from germline at one end; a sequencing error may be responsible. This chain joins TRBV9 and TRBJ2-5; possible D gene TRBD1, 5 bases. Germline V gives CDR1 SGDLS, CDR2 YYNGEE. The CDR3 loop spans 13 amino acids. CDR3 DNA sequence: TGCGCCAGCAGTGTGGGGCCCGAAGAGACCCAGTACTTC. Translation gives CASSVGPEETQYF.

This chain connects TRBV27 to TRBJ2-3, with 9 nucleotides matching TRBD1. This CDR3 spans 15 amino acids. V was pared by 7 bases and J by 4 bases, with 9 bases of the junction left unmatched. The germline gives CDR1 MNHEY, CDR2 SMNVEV (reference sequence). The CDR3 bases are TGTGCCAGCACCTCGGGACAGGGACCCCCAGATACGCAGTATTTT. Translation gives CASTSGQGPPDTQYF.

This clonotype turned up a few times. The V call is TRBV20-1, the J call TRBJ2-3; tentative D call: TRBD2 (6 bases). This CDR3 region has 15 residues. CDR1 and CDR2 from the germline V gene are DFQATT and SNEGSKA (reference sequence). V lost 6 bases, J lost 4 bases, and 20 bases lay in between. CDR3 loop: CSAPLGESGADTQYF. The CDR3 DNA sequence: TGCAGTGCACCCCTCGGGGAGTCGGGGGCAGATACGCAGTATTTT.

The chain recombines TRBV29-1 with TRBJ2-7; D not certain. This CDR3 contains 13 residues. Trimming pared 4 bases from V and 2 bases from J, leaving 12 bases between. Germline V gene data show CDR1 as SQVTM and CDR2 as ANQGSEA. The CDR3 region is CSVVTLDTYEQYF. The CDR3 DNA follows: TGCAGCGTTGTTACCTTAGACACCTACGAGCAGTACTTC.

The chain carries TRBV3-1 and TRBJ2-5, with unresolved D. The ends were cut back, 0 bases at V and 4 bases at J, with 9 bases in the middle. The CDR3 sequence is 14 residues long. CDR1 LGHDT and CDR2 YNNKEL come from the germline V gene (reference sequence). Here the CDR3 reads CASSQDSRAETQYF. The CDR3, as DNA: TGTGCCAGCAGCCAAGACTCTAGAGCAGAGACCCAGTACTTC.

This clonotype turned up a few times. The chain has TRBV3-1 and TRBJ2-5; 11 nucleotides align to TRBD2. Germline loops: CDR1 LGHDT, CDR2 YNNKEL (reference sequence). J gave up 2 bases and V 1 base, and 6 bases lay outside the gene matches. This CDR3 spans 17 amino acids. In DNA form, the CDR3 reads TGTGCCAGCAGCCAAGTGGGGGGGACTAGCGGACAAGAGACCCAGTACTTC. Protein product: CASSQVGGTSGQETQYF.

The rearrangement uses TRBV12-3 or TRBV12-4 and TRBJ1-2; D is perhaps TRBD1 (6 bases). Trimming removed 2 bases from V and 5 bases from J, with 15 bases in between. The CDR3 has 15 amino acids. In DNA form, the CDR3 reads TGTGCCAGCAGTTTATACCGACAGGAGCTTTATGGCTACACCTTC. Translation gives CASSLYRQELYGYTF.

This clonotype was recorded many times. This chain links TRBV7-9 with TRBJ2-7; no clear D. Trimming took 1 base from V and 5 from J, leaving 6 bases between them. Germline values: CDR1 SEHNR, CDR2 FQNEAQ (reference sequence). This CDR3 is built from 12 residues. CDR3 in DNA: TGTGCCAGCAGCTTAGGTCGCGACGAGCAGTACTTC. Protein: CASSLGRDEQYF.

The chain joins TRBV7-9 to TRBJ2-1; D might be TRBD1 (6 bases). The DNA end favors TRBJ2-5, so the J call may be wrong. Looked up from germline, CDR1 is SEHNR and CDR2 is FQNEAQ (reference sequence). The length of the CDR3 is 16 residues. CDR3 in DNA: TGTGCCAGCAGCTTAGGCTGGGACACGATCCAAGAGACCCAGTACTTC. Its translation: CASSLGWDTIQETQYF.

The chain's CDR3 is CASKRDTIYF. CDR3 nucleotides: TGTGCCAGCAAAAGGGACACCATATATTTT. The chain links TRBV2 to TRBJ1-3; no clear D gene. Looked up from germline, CDR1 is SNHLY and CDR2 is FYNNEI. V lost 7 bases to trimming and J lost 8 bases, with 6 bases between them. The CDR3 is 10 residues long. The full variable domain, completed using reference TRBV2 and TRBJ1-3, is EPEVTQTPSHQVTQMGQEVILRCVPISNHLYFYWYRQILGQKVEFLVSFYNNEISEKSEIFDDQFSVERPDGSNFTLKIRSTKLEDSAMYFCASKRDTIYFGEGSWLTVV.

CDR3 loop: CASSVGRAGELFF. In DNA form, the CDR3 reads TGTGCCAGCAGTGTGGGGCGTGCCGGGGAGCTGTTTTTT. The chain is built from TRBV11-3 and TRBJ2-2; the D gene is possibly TRBD1 (5 bases). Germline assignment: CDR1 SGHNT and CDR2 YENEEA. V shed 6 bases and J shed 6 bases, with 11 bases lying between them. The CDR3 is 13 amino acids.

This clonotype showed up just a few times. V gene TRBV2 combines with J gene TRBJ2-7; 13 bases map to TRBD2. CDR3 size: 18 residues. CDR1 and CDR2 (germline): SNHLY, FYNNEI. The ends lost 4 bases at V and 2 bases at J; junction bases unmatched: 11. The CDR3 sequence is CASSGTSGRKGGTYEQYF. CDR3 bases: TGTGCCAGCAGTGGGACTAGCGGGAGAAAAGGAGGGACCTACGAGCAGTACTTC. The complete variable domain, with remaining parts taken from reference TRBV2 and TRBJ2-7, reads EPEVTQTPSHQVTQMGQEVILRCVPISNHLYFYWYRQILGQKVEFLVSFYNNEISEKSEIFDDQFSVERPDGSNFTLKIRSTKLEDSAMYFCASSGTSGRKGGTYEQYFGPGTRLTVT.